Shown below are 26 T cell receptor beta chains from a single sample sequenced in a study of identical twins. TCRdb fed the 5' RACE reads into MiXCR, producing one record per CDR3 protein. The table includes about 920,000 distinct CDR3 sequences, 9% to 15% detected once. These data were also reused for a study on yellow fever vaccine responses in identical twins.

Sequencing was performed on PBMCs. The receptors come from a young woman in good health.

The chain combines TRBV12-3 or TRBV12-4 with TRBJ2-1; TRBD1 matches 8 bases. V lost 5 bases, J lost 8 bases, and 11 bases stayed unmatched. The length of the CDR3 is 15 residues. The CDR3 DNA reads TGTGCCAGCAGTCCCTCCCGACAGGGGATTGATGAGCAGTTCTTC. Protein product: CASSPSRQGIDEQFF.

The chain uses TRBV19 and TRBJ1-6; D is unresolved. Germline V gives CDR1 LNHDA, CDR2 SQIVND (reference sequence). The CDR3 consists of 15 residues. The V end lost 7 bases, the J end lost 9 bases, and 19 bases lay between the germline ends. CDR3 sequence reads: CASKALLGGGSPLHF. The CDR3 DNA reads TGTGCCAGTAAGGCCCTCCTGGGCGGAGGTTCACCCCTCCACTTT.

The rearrangement uses TRBV12-3 or TRBV12-4 and TRBJ1-3; D is unclear. V lost 5 bases and J lost 0, with 11 bases in between. The CDR3 runs 15 residues. The CDR3 nucleotides are TGTGCCAGCAGTCCCCGAGCTCACTCTGGAAACACCATATATTTT. The encoded protein is CASSPRAHSGNTIYF.

This clonotype has at least ten counts. The chain employs TRBV27 and TRBJ2-7; TRBD1 or TRBD2 may be the D gene (5 bases each). The CDR3 has 14 residues. The germline V and J ends were trimmed by 3 bases and 6 bases, with 15 bases remaining between them. Germline V gene data show CDR1 as MNHEY and CDR2 as SMNVEV (reference sequence). The CDR3 sequence is CASSFTGTTGEQYV. The CDR3 coding sequence is TGTGCCAGCAGTTTCACCGGGACCACTGGCGAGCAGTACGTC.

The CDR3 DNA reads TGCGCCAGCAGCCCCACGGGACTAGGCTACGAGCAGTACTTC. This gives the protein CASSPTGLGYEQYF. The chain is built from TRBV4-1 and TRBJ2-7; 8 positions match TRBD2. V lost 4 bases and J lost 3; bases outside the gene matches: 5. The CDR3 consists of 14 residues. Germline values: CDR1 MGHRA, CDR2 YSYEKL.

The chain employs TRBV10-3 and TRBJ1-5; possible D gene TRBD1, 5 bases. The V end was cut by 4 bases, the J end by 8 bases, with 12 bases between. The germline gives CDR1 ENHRY, CDR2 SYGVKD. The CDR3 runs 13 residues. This CDR3 is CAISGGFAEPQHF. In nucleotides, the CDR3 is TGTGCCATCAGTGGGGGGTTCGCCGAGCCCCAGCATTTT.

The V and J genes are TRBV10-3 and TRBJ2-3, with TRBD1 matching over 12 bases. With V trimmed by 0 bases and J by 5 bases, 6 bases remained unmatched. The CDR3 extends over 17 amino acids. Germline V gives CDR1 ENHRY, CDR2 SYGVKD. In DNA form, the CDR3 reads TGTGCCATCAGTGAGTCGGGGACAGGGGGCCTAGGAGATACGCAGTATTTT. This encodes CAISESGTGGLGDTQYF.

This clonotype has ten or more counts. The V call is TRBV10-3, the J call TRBJ2-3, with 10 bases lining up with TRBD2. V dropped 2 bases and J dropped 4; count of bases not matched to a gene: 3. The length of the CDR3 is 15 residues. Germline V gene sequence: CDR1 ENHRY, CDR2 SYGVKD. The CDR3 region has the DNA TGTGCCATCAGTGAGGAGCGGGGGGGCTCAGATACGCAGTATTTT. Residues: CAISEERGGSDTQYF.

The chain recombines TRBV10-2 with TRBJ1-5; D not resolved. The germline V and J ends were trimmed by 1 base and 6 bases, with 13 bases remaining between them. Germline-derived CDR1 and CDR2 are WSHSY and SAAADI. The CDR3 extends over 15 amino acids. The CDR3, as DNA: TGCGCCAGCAGTGAGTGGTCAAGCGATAGTCAGCCCCAGCATTTT. Translating it yields CASSEWSSDSQPQHF.

A few counts support this clonotype. The V call is TRBV5-1, the J call TRBJ1-2; D is possibly TRBD1 (6 bases). The V gene lost 4 bases and the J gene lost 7 bases, with 17 bases spanning the gap. There are 14 residues in the CDR3. Germline V gene lookup returns CDR1 SGHRS and CDR2 YFSETQ. DNA of the CDR3: TGCGCCAGCAGCCCTGGTGGGGGGGGCACTGGCTACACCTTC. Translating it yields CASSPGGGGTGYTF.

This rearrangement joins TRBV6-5 to TRBJ1-4, with 9 bases identical to TRBD1. CDR1 MNHEY and CDR2 SVGAGI come from the germline V gene. The CDR3 sequence is 15 residues long. The J segment lost 8 bases and the V segment lost 2 bases, leaving 6 bases of the junction unmatched. The CDR3 DNA is TGTGCCAGCAGTTACCTCGGGACAGGGAACGAAAAACTGTTTTTT. It specifies CASSYLGTGNEKLFF.

This clonotype was recorded many times. CDR3 region: CASSPDSLPEQYF. CDR3 coding DNA: TGTGCCAGCAGCCCGGACAGCTTGCCCGAGCAGTACTTC. This sequence joins TRBV7-8 and TRBJ2-7; weak D call: TRBD1 (6 bases). V was pared by 5 bases and J by 6 bases, with 14 bases between. Looked up from germline, CDR1 is SGHVS and CDR2 is FQNEAQ. CDR3 length: 13 amino acids. Looking up the rest from reference TRBV7-8 and TRBJ2-7 gives the full variable domain: GAGVSQSPRYKVAKRGQDVALRCDPISGHVSLFWYQQALGQGPEFLTYFQNEAQLDKSGLPSDRFFAERPEGSVSTLKIQRTQQEDSAVYLCASSPDSLPEQYFGPGTRLTVT.

This sequence joins TRBV20-1 and TRBJ2-1; D not certain. This CDR3 spans 12 amino acids. Germline-derived CDR1 and CDR2 are DFQATT and SNEGSKA (reference sequence). The V and J ends lost 6 bases and 3 bases respectively, with 9 bases between them. The DNA of the CDR3 is TGCAGTGCCAACCCCATCTACAATGAGCAGTTCTTC. Translated: CSANPIYNEQFF.

This clonotype was counted between two and nine times. This sequence joins TRBV28 and TRBJ1-1; D remains unclear. Germline V gene data show CDR1 as MDHEN and CDR2 as SYDVKM. CDR3 length equals 13 residues. The ends were cut back, 2 bases at V and 7 bases at J, with 11 bases in the middle. CDR3 protein: CASSLRVRVEAFF. CDR3 in DNA: TGTGCCAGCAGTTTACGGGTACGGGTTGAAGCTTTCTTT.

The rearrangement uses TRBV20-1 and TRBJ1-5; possibly TRBD1 for D (6 bases). The CDR3 is 17 amino acids. In germline, CDR1 is DFQATT, CDR2 SNEGSKA (reference sequence). V was shortened by 2 bases and J by 0 bases, with 17 bases between the two germline ends. CDR3 loop: CSARTGSGVYSNQPQHF. CDR3 nucleotide sequence: TGCAGTGCTAGAACAGGGTCGGGTGTATATAGCAATCAGCCCCAGCATTTT.

This clonotype showed up just a few times. This chain uses TRBV19 with TRBJ2-1; 9 bases are shared with TRBD2. This CDR3 spans 18 amino acids. V was pared by 1 base and J by 2 bases, with 9 bases of the junction left unmatched. Looked up from germline, CDR1 is LNHDA and CDR2 is SQIVND (reference sequence). The CDR3 DNA follows: TGTGCCAGTAGTATAGGGAGAAGCGGGAGGCTCGCCTACAATGAGCAGTTCTTC. Translating gives CASSIGRSGRLAYNEQFF.

The chain joins TRBV5-1 to TRBJ1-2, with D unresolved. Trimming left V 2 bases short and J 5 bases short, with 16 bases between. CDR1 and CDR2 from the germline V gene are SGHRS and YFSETQ. The CDR3 contains 15 residues. The CDR3 DNA is TGCGCCAGCAGCTTCCTACCGGAAACCTCATATGGCTACACCTTC. The encoded protein is CASSFLPETSYGYTF.

The J gene is TRBJ2-1, the V gene TRBV28; TRBD1 aligns across 8 bases. Looked up from germline, CDR1 is MDHEN and CDR2 is SYDVKM. With 2 bases clipped from V and 8 bases from J, the junction kept 5 bases outside the gene matches. The length of the CDR3 is 14 residues. In nucleotides, the CDR3 is TGTGCCAGCAGTTTAGACAGGGGTTACGATGAGCAGTTCTTC. Translating it yields CASSLDRGYDEQFF.

The table lists this clonotype with many counts. The J gene is TRBJ1-5, the V gene TRBV14; D is undetermined. Trimming removed 1 base at V and 6 bases at J, with 13 bases between. The CDR3 length is 15 residues. The germline gives CDR1 SGHDN, CDR2 FVKESK. The DNA of the CDR3 is TGTGCCAGCAGCCAAGTCCACGGAACGGGTCAGCCCCAGCATTTT. This sequence encodes CASSQVHGTGQPQHF.

This clonotype occurred a few times. This CDR3 reads CASSPDMRAGNTEAFF. CDR3 nucleotide sequence: TGTGCCAGCAGTCCCGATATGAGGGCGGGGAACACTGAAGCTTTCTTT. The rearrangement uses TRBV9 and TRBJ1-1; no clear D. The CDR3 loop spans 16 amino acids. CDR1 and CDR2 (germline): SGDLS, YYNGEE. With 5 bases removed from V and 1 base from J, the gap between germline ends came to 18 bases.

This clonotype was counted only a few times. This sequence joins TRBV3-1 and TRBJ2-5, with D possibly TRBD1 on 5 matching bases. V gave up 1 base and J gave up 7 bases, with 7 bases separating them. From germline, CDR1 is LGHDT and CDR2 YNNKEL (reference sequence). This CDR3 is built from 12 residues. In nucleotides, the CDR3 is TGTGCCAGCAGCCAAGTAAGGGGGACCCAGTACTTC. Protein product: CASSQVRGTQYF.

This clonotype appeared a few times. This chain joins TRBV6-4 and TRBJ2-2, with 12 bases identical to TRBD2. Germline values: CDR1 MRHNA, CDR2 SNTAGT. V lost 3 bases to trimming and J lost 8 bases; unmatched junction nucleotides: 10. The CDR3 is made up of 17 amino acids. CDR3: CASSESWTSGITGELFF. In DNA form, the CDR3 reads TGTGCCAGCAGTGAATCCTGGACTAGCGGGATTACTGGGGAGCTGTTTTTT.

This clonotype occurred many times. The chain recombines TRBV5-1 with TRBJ2-3, with D possibly TRBD2 on 6 matching bases. Trimming removed 3 bases from V and 7 bases from J, with 9 bases in between. Germline CDR1 is SGHRS and CDR2 is YFSETQ. CDR3 size: 12 residues. The CDR3 DNA is TGCGCCAGCAGCTCGGGAGACTATACGCAGTATTTT. Encoded protein: CASSSGDYTQYF.

The V call is TRBV3-1, the J call TRBJ2-2, with D unclear. V was trimmed by 6 bases and J by 7 bases, leaving 9 bases between them. CDR3 size: 12 residues. Looked up from germline, CDR1 is LGHDT and CDR2 is YNNKEL (reference sequence). The CDR3 protein is CASRIGVGELFF. The CDR3 nucleotides are TGTGCCAGCAGGATTGGGGTCGGGGAGCTGTTTTTT.

This clonotype was recorded a few times. This chain joins TRBV9 and TRBJ2-5; 12 positions agree with TRBD2. This CDR3 region has 16 residues. The germline V gene has CDR1 SGDLS and CDR2 YYNGEE. J lost 5 bases, V lost 1 base, and 6 bases had no gene match. CDR3 sequence reads: CASSVSSGGAEETQYF. DNA for the CDR3: TGTGCCAGCAGCGTATCTAGCGGGGGGGCCGAGGAGACCCAGTACTTC.

This clonotype was seen more than once but under ten times. The chain recombines TRBV7-9 with TRBJ1-1; D is unclear. CDR1 is SEHNR, CDR2 FQNEAQ, per germline (reference sequence). The CDR3 covers 16 residues. Trimming stripped 4 bases from V and 0 bases from J, with 15 bases between. The CDR3 loop reads CASSSNGSTMNTEAFF. CDR3 nucleotides: TGTGCCAGCAGCTCAAATGGCAGCACTATGAACACTGAAGCTTTCTTT.